This TCR beta chain was sequenced during a study of Graves' ophthalmopathy and Graves' hyperthyroidism. A remark on this clonotype: Antigen: not known.

The authors amplified TCR beta CDR3 regions from RNA transcripts. RT-PCR was first run with HTBI primers, then multiplex PCR in a second round. MiXCR, run by TCRdb on the multiplex PCR reads, gives a single entry per CDR3 protein. The sample has approximately 330,000 distinct CDR3 sequences, roughly 16% seen once. The junction had 11 bases not matched to a gene; V was cut back by 6 bases and J by 3 bases. In germline, CDR1 is MDHEN, CDR2 SYDVKM. The CDR3 contains 15 residues. Study observations and caveats: In predicting ophthalmopathy progression, the model reached 70.59% sensitivity and 72.22% specificity.

This clonotype was obtained from an adult man with Graves' ophthalmopathy. The chain employs TRBV28 and TRBJ2-7, with TRBD2 identical over 7 bases. The sample taken for sequencing was peripheral blood. The CDR3 sequence: CASSLESSGHYEQYF. CDR3 nucleotide sequence: TGTGCCAGCAGCTTAGAGTCTAGCGGACACTACGAGCAGTACTTC.